This TCR beta chain was sequenced for a study of CD8+CD57+ T cells in acquired aplastic anemia. The study's findings and limits: Shared by patients and controls, nearly 30 CD8+ CDR3s were abundant in patients.

A remark on this clonotype: Its antigen is undetermined.

TCR beta VDJ and CDR3 profiles were obtained from a genomic DNA template. A single record per CDR3 protein comes from TCRdb applying MiXCR to the reads. In the table there are some 160,000 distinct CDR3 sequences, under 55% of which are singletons. Patients picked for sequencing had shown CD8+CD57+ cell expansion detected by flow cytometry. Severe acquired aplastic anemia was the diagnosis recorded for all patients. Germline CDR1 and CDR2: MNHNS and SASEGT. V gave up 2 bases and J gave up 1 base, with 8 bases separating them. The CDR3 totals 14 residues. The sample was sorted CD4+, CD8+, or CD8+CD57+ T cells (not recorded which) from PBMCs. The gene calls are TRBV6-1 and TRBJ1-1; tentatively, D is TRBD1 (5 bases). This sequence was found in a human donor with aplastic anemia. The CDR3 DNA follows: TGTGCCAGCAGTGAAATCAGGGCGAACACTGAAGCTTTCTTT. This codes for CASSEIRANTEAFF.